One TCR beta chain is described in this entry. Its specificity is not known. This sample was taken from a study of cytomegalovirus exposure and HLA in healthy donors. Primers for the PCR totalled 60 Vbeta and 13 Jbeta. Sequencing was performed with immunoSEQ multiplex PCR; in TCRdb, only in-frame clones are kept and a portion is missing. The sample has 150,000 to 200,000 clones, around 83% seen once. General study findings and limits: High specificity and sensitivity for cytomegalovirus status were reported for the classifier. As a later analysis revealed, the rate of TCR association differed by HLA locus, with DRB1 most and HLA-C fewest. Some highly shared sequence variants likely arose as a pipeline artifact.

This TCR was sampled from a male donor in good health and CMV-seropositive. Sequenced sample: PBMCs.

The CDR3 reads CASGLGAFSGNTIYF. CDR3 coding DNA: TGTGCCAGCGGGTTAGGGGCTTTCTCTGGAAACACCATATATTTT. The rearrangement links TRBV6-1 to TRBJ1-3; the D gene is possibly TRBD1 (5 bases). The germline V and J ends were trimmed by 8 bases and 0 bases, with 14 bases remaining between them. CDR1 and CDR2 (germline): MNHNS, SASEGT. The CDR3 length is 15 residues.